This TCR beta chain stems from a study of blood T cells in healthy people across ages. Study-level results: Older age went with lower TCR beta diversity per million T cells, in a roughly linear way. In long-lived donors, naive CD4+ cell counts and diversity exceeded those of aged donors.

Each sample used at least 6 million PBMCs. Extraction of total RNA produced a minimum of 6 micrograms from each sample. As for this clonotype: Antigen unknown.

A sample-barcoded 5' primer and a J-beta primer mix were used in a second PCR of about 6 to 11 cycles. TCRdb fed the 5' RACE reads into MiXCR, producing one record per CDR3 protein. This sample has approximately 900,000 distinct CDR3 sequences, with approximately 49% found just once. There are 15 residues in the CDR3. Germline V lookup: CDR1 SEHNR, CDR2 FQNEAQ (reference sequence). The chain carries TRBV7-9 and TRBJ2-4; D uncertain. The last part of the DNA fits TRBJ2-5 better; the J call may be wrong. This clonotype was obtained from a man aged 25 to 40 in good health. The sample comprised blood. The CDR3 DNA is TGTGCCAGCAGCTTAAGCCTAAATCCGGGAGAGACCCAGTACTTC. It codes for CASSLSLNPGETQYF.